This record covers a single TCR beta chain. Antigen unknown. This record comes from a study of tumour-infiltrating T cells in Burkitt lymphoma. Study-wide context: All epidemiological Burkitt lymphoma subtypes were represented in the cohort. Repertoire clonality predicted overall and progression-free survival. Study-level points and caveats: Several public clonotypes recurred in numerous Burkitt lymphoma patients.

The CDR3 is 11 residues long. Germline loops: CDR1 LGHNA, CDR2 YNFKEQ. V lost 3 bases to trimming and J lost 6 bases, with 6 bases between them. The repertoire was sequenced with immunoSEQ multiplex PCR; TCRdb's copy has only in-frame clones and lacks some. The table records around 46,000 clones, around 30% of them present only once. The receptor was derived from a human donor with Burkitt lymphoma. Input material: tumor tissue. The chain joins TRBV4-2 to TRBJ2-7; D is ambiguous. The CDR3 loop reads CASSHGGEQYF. The CDR3 DNA reads TGTGCCAGCAGCCACGGTGGCGAGCAGTACTTC.